The present T cell receptor beta chain was sequenced within a study of T cells in Graves' hyperthyroidism and ophthalmopathy. About the research overall: Peripheral blood was taken when the disease was first diagnosed, before any treatment began.

It was RNA transcripts that yielded the amplified TCR beta CDR3 regions. Primed by the HTBI set, a first-round RT-PCR was run on the TCR CDR3. TCRdb re-called the multiplex PCR reads through MiXCR, storing one row per CDR3 protein. The table has under 750,000 distinct CDR3 sequences, under 20% seen once. Deletions cut 5 bases from V and 1 base from J, with 7 bases between. Germline V gene sequence: CDR1 SGHNT, CDR2 YENEEA. The CDR3 totals 13 residues. Uncontrolled infection, other autoimmune disease, pregnancy or lactation excluded patients. In this sample, this clonotype turned up a few times. The chain links TRBV11-3 to TRBJ2-3; D is unresolved. Sequenced input: blood. This TCR derives from a woman aged 45-65 years with Graves' hyperthyroidism that later progressed to Graves' ophthalmopathy. For the CDR3, the DNA is TGTGCCAGCAGCGAGTACCGCACAGATACGCAGTATTTT. The encoded protein is CASSEYRTDTQYF.